The 15 T cell receptor beta chains presented below share a single source sample, sequenced in a study of T cells after yellow fever vaccination. Each CDR3 protein gets one entry after TCRdb re-called the 5' RACE reads with MiXCR. The data hold approximately 110,000 distinct CDR3 sequences, with 7.4% observed a single time. Material: CD4+ T cells sorted from PBMCs, obtained around 10 days after the first yellow fever vaccination. Receptors were obtained from a man aged 18 to 35 who received the YFV17D yellow fever vaccine.

This clonotype occurred many times. This chain joins TRBV29-1 and TRBJ2-3; 7 positions match TRBD1. Germline V gives CDR1 SQVTM, CDR2 ANQGSEA. With V trimmed by 5 bases and J by 1 base, 6 bases remained unmatched. This CDR3 is built from 14 residues. Here the CDR3 DNA reads TGCAGCGTTACAGGGGCCATAGGCACAGATACGCAGTATTTT. Protein: CSVTGAIGTDTQYF.

Of note for this clonotype: A much larger clone sits a single nucleotide away, making a read error possible. This chain uses TRBV7-9 with TRBJ1-2; D gene uncertain. Trimming took off 5 bases at V and 9 bases at J, with 13 bases between the two ends. The germline CDR1 and CDR2 sequences are SEHNR and FQNEAQ (reference sequence). CDR3 length: 12 amino acids. The CDR3 sequence is CASSPHLGRYTF. The CDR3 DNA is TGTGCCAGCAGCCCCCACCTGGGTCGCTACACCTTC.

This clonotype was seen only a few times. This sequence joins TRBV5-1 and TRBJ2-5; D might be TRBD1 (5 bases). V was clipped by 7 bases and J by 6 bases, with 10 bases between them. The CDR3 has 11 residues. Germline V CDR1 and CDR2: SGHRS, YFSETQ. CDR3 nucleotide sequence: TGCGCCAGCGCAGGGTGGCAGACCCAGTACTTC. This translates into CASAGWQTQYF.

This clonotype was seen many times. The genes are TRBV9 and TRBJ1-4, with a weak D call TRBD1 (6 bases). Germline V gene data show CDR1 as SGDLS and CDR2 as YYNGEE. CDR3 length: 14 amino acids. V lost 4 bases and J lost 6, with 13 bases in between. CDR3 sequence reads: CASSRRGGDEKLFF. Written as DNA, the CDR3 is TGTGCCAGCAGCCGGCGAGGGGGGGATGAAAAACTGTTTTTT. Looking up the rest from reference TRBV9 and TRBJ1-4 gives the full variable domain: DSGVTQTPKHLITATGQRVTLRCSPRSGDLSVYWYQQSLDQGLQFLIQYYNGEERAKGNILERFSAQQFPDLHSELNLSSLELGDSALYFCASSRRGGDEKLFFGSGTQLSVL.

This clonotype was seen at least ten times. The rearrangement uses TRBV7-2 and TRBJ1-6; the D is unclear. Germline CDR1 and CDR2: SGHTA and FQGNSA. The CDR3 loop spans 14 amino acids. The germline V and J ends were trimmed by 4 bases and 9 bases, with 13 bases remaining between them. Here the CDR3 reads CASSSGRMGSPLHF. The CDR3 DNA reads as TGTGCCAGCAGCTCTGGACGGATGGGTTCACCCCTCCACTTT.

The gene calls are TRBV19 and TRBJ2-1; D is unclear. This CDR3 has 13 amino acids. V was cut by 3 bases and J by 9 bases, with 12 bases left in between. CDR1 and CDR2 from the germline V gene are LNHDA and SQIVND (reference sequence). The CDR3 protein is CASSISKVAEQFF. The DNA for the CDR3 is TGTGCCAGTAGTATTTCGAAGGTTGCTGAGCAGTTCTTC.

This clonotype showed up many times. The chain has TRBV6-1 and TRBJ2-1; tentatively, D is TRBD1 (5 bases). CDR1 and CDR2 (germline): MNHNS, SASEGT. V was shortened by 5 bases and J by 7 bases, with 12 bases between the two germline ends. The CDR3 consists of 13 residues. CDR3 region: CASSRPGKNEQFF. DNA for the CDR3: TGTGCCAGCAGTAGACCAGGGAAGAATGAGCAGTTCTTC.

This clonotype was recorded many times. The gene calls are TRBV4-1 and TRBJ1-5, with 11 bases aligning to TRBD1. The CDR3 runs 16 residues. Unmatched junction bases numbered 11, after V lost 4 bases and J lost 9 bases. Germline V gene data show CDR1 as MGHRA and CDR2 as YSYEKL. This CDR3 reads CASSRTGGGLNGPQHF. CDR3 bases: TGCGCCAGCAGCCGGACAGGGGGCGGCTTGAATGGGCCCCAGCATTTT.

This clonotype was recorded at least ten times. The chain joins TRBV11-2 to TRBJ1-1; 7 positions agree with TRBD1. V trimming: 5 bases; J trimming: 5 bases; junction bases outside the gene matches: 11. The length of the CDR3 is 15 residues. Germline V gives CDR1 SGHAT, CDR2 FQNNGV. CDR3 protein: CASSRAGTAFTEAFF. CDR3 bases: TGTGCCAGCAGCCGTGCCGGGACAGCCTTTACTGAAGCTTTCTTT. Together with reference TRBV11-2 and TRBJ1-1, the CDR3 gives the full variable domain: EAGVAQSPRYKIIEKRQSVAFWCNPISGHATLYWYQQILGQGPKLLIQFQNNGVVDDSQLPKDRFSAERLKGVDSTLKIQPAKLEDSAVYLCASSRAGTAFTEAFFGQGTRLTVV.

At least ten counts were recorded for this clonotype. The chain uses TRBV7-9 and TRBJ1-1; possible D gene TRBD1, 5 bases. This CDR3 comprises 13 residues. V was shortened by 5 bases and J by 12 bases, with 19 bases between the two germline ends. Germline loops: CDR1 SEHNR, CDR2 FQNEAQ (reference sequence). The CDR3 spells CASSARTGTETFF. The CDR3 DNA reads as TGTGCCAGCAGCGCGCGGACCGGGACCGAAACTTTCTTT.

The sample holds many counts of this clonotype. The chain has TRBV5-1 and TRBJ2-3, with no clear D. The V end lost 1 base, the J end lost 0 bases, and 6 bases lay between the germline ends. The CDR3 contains 14 residues. The germline CDR1 and CDR2 sequences are SGHRS and YFSETQ. This CDR3 reads CASSLMTSTDTQYF. DNA of the CDR3: TGCGCCAGCAGCTTGATGACCAGCACAGATACGCAGTATTTT.

At least ten counts were recorded for this clonotype. One end of the junction fails to match germline, which may point to a read error. V gene TRBV12-3 or TRBV12-4 combines with J gene TRBJ2-2; D is undetermined. The CDR3 totals 12 residues. Here the CDR3 DNA reads TGTGCCAGCATTTTACTTTCCGGGGAGCTGTTTTTT. This translates into CASILLSGELFF.

There are many counts of this clonotype. This chain connects TRBV27 to TRBJ1-1; TRBD1 agrees at 9 bases. The length of the CDR3 is 12 residues. Germline assignment: CDR1 MNHEY and CDR2 SMNVEV (reference sequence). Trimming removed 4 bases from V and 12 bases from J; junction bases left unmatched: 6. The chain's CDR3 is CASSYYRGPTFF. CDR3 nucleotides: TGTGCCAGCAGTTACTACAGGGGGCCGACTTTCTTT.

Ten or more counts support this clonotype. The chain has TRBV12-3 or TRBV12-4 and TRBJ1-2; D is unresolved. Trimming shortened V by 3 bases and J by 4 bases, and 15 bases separated the two germline ends. This CDR3 has 15 residues. Here the CDR3 reads CASSFGLRAGYGYTF. CDR3 DNA: TGTGCCAGCAGTTTCGGATTAAGAGCTGGCTATGGCTACACCTTC.

This clonotype was picked up many times. J is TRBJ1-3 and V is TRBV28; D gene uncertain. Germline loops: CDR1 MDHEN, CDR2 SYDVKM. V lost 8 bases to trimming and J lost 3 bases, with 8 bases between them. This CDR3 is 12 amino acids long. CDR3 in DNA: TGTGCCAGCCGGGCATTTGGAAACACCATATATTTT. Translation: CASRAFGNTIYF. The whole variable domain, remainder taken from reference TRBV28 and TRBJ1-3, is DVKVTQSSRYLVKRTGEKVFLECVQDMDHENMFWYRQDPGLGLRLIYFSYDVKMKEKGDIPEGYSVSREKKERFSLILESASTNQTSMYLCASRAFGNTIYFGEGSWLTVV.